These T cell receptor beta chains were read from a single sample in a study of CD8 T cells in ankylosing spondylitis. TCRdb reprocessed the 5' RACE reads with MiXCR, giving one entry per CDR3 protein. The sample includes 450,000 to 550,000 distinct CDR3 sequences, under 5.5% seen only once; the top ten take around 3.5%. The material sequenced was blood, either unsorted or a sorted T cell fraction (not recorded which). The origin of the receptors is a male donor with ankylosing spondylitis. CDR3s include the opening cysteine and the closing phenylalanine or tryptophan. D genes are given only for firm matches. Clone size is given for some rows only: seen once, a few or many times, or a class if the clone is expanded.

J: TRBJ1-1
V: TRBV12-3/TRBV12-4
size: many
D: .
DNA: TGTGCCAGCACCCCCGTTTGGGACACTGAAGCTTTCTTT
CDR3: CASTPVWDTEAFF

J: TRBJ1-5
V: TRBV20-1
size: many
D: .
DNA: TGCAGTGCCCCCGGACGTTCGAATCAGCCCCAGCATTTT
CDR3: CSAPGRSNQPQHF

J: TRBJ2-1
V: TRBV2
size: .
D: TRBD2
DNA: TGTACCAGCAGATCAGCGGGAGGGCCTCAGGGTGGCTACAATGAGCAGTTCTTC
CDR3: CTSRSAGGPQGGYNEQFF

J: TRBJ1-1
V: TRBV30
size: many
D: .
DNA: TGTGCCTGGAGCGTTTGGGAGATTTCTGAAGCTTTCTTT
CDR3: CAWSVWEISEAFF

J: TRBJ1-3
V: TRBV5-1
size: many
D: .
DNA: TGCGCCAGCAGCAACGGCCGGGCCTCCTCTGGAAACACCATATATTTT
CDR3: CASSNGRASSGNTIYF

J: TRBJ2-2
V: TRBV28
size: many
D: .
DNA: TGTGCCACCGAGAGGCCGGAGGGTGTTGGGGAGCTGTTTTTT
CDR3: CATERPEGVGELFF

J: TRBJ2-2
V: TRBV11-3
size: many
D: TRBD1
DNA: TGTGCCAGCACACCCGGGACAGCCACCGGGGAGCTGTTTTTT
CDR3: CASTPGTATGELFF

J: TRBJ2-3
V: TRBV30
size: .
D: .
DNA: TGTGCCTGGACTATAGCGGTGAGCACAGATACGCAGTATTTT
CDR3: CAWTIAVSTDTQYF

J: TRBJ2-3
V: TRBV3-1
size: .
D: .
DNA: TGTGCCAGCAGCCAAGAGCTTGCGGGGAGCACAGATACGCAGTATTTT
CDR3: CASSQELAGSTDTQYF

J: TRBJ2-1
V: TRBV5-5
size: many
D: .
DNA: TGTGCCAGCAGCTTGGGTTGGAGCTCCTACAATGAGCAGTTCTTC
CDR3: CASSLGWSSYNEQFF

J: TRBJ2-4
V: TRBV5-1
size: many
D: .
DNA: TGCGCCAGCAGCCCGACCCCAGGGGGGAGGTTGGACATTCAGTACTTC
CDR3: CASSPTPGGRLDIQYF

J: TRBJ2-3
V: TRBV15
size: many
D: TRBD1
DNA: TGTGCCACCAACACGGGACAGAGCACAGATACGCAGTATTTT
CDR3: CATNTGQSTDTQYF

J: TRBJ1-1
V: TRBV7-2
size: many
D: .
DNA: TGTGCTTCGGGGGGTATGAACACTGAAGCTTTCTTT
CDR3: CASGGMNTEAFF

J: TRBJ1-5
V: TRBV10-3
size: many
D: .
DNA: TGTGCCATCAGTGACTCTCGACAGGCAGATCAGCCCCAGCATTTT
CDR3: CAISDSRQADQPQHF

J: TRBJ1-4
V: TRBV7-6
size: many
D: .
DNA: TGTGCCAGCAGCCTGACACCAACAAATGAAAAACTGTTTTTT
CDR3: CASSLTPTNEKLFF

J: TRBJ2-7
V: TRBV5-1
size: .
D: .
DNA: TGCGCCAGCAGCTTGGTGACCGGGACCGGGGGAGCCTACGAGCAGTACTTC
CDR3: CASSLVTGTGGAYEQYF

J: TRBJ2-3
V: TRBV6-2/TRBV6-3
size: many
D: TRBD2
DNA: TGTGCCAGCAGTCAAACTAGCGGGAGTGCAGATACGCAGTATTTT
CDR3: CASSQTSGSADTQYF

J: TRBJ2-2
V: TRBV15
size: many
D: .
DNA: TGTGCCACCAGCAGCCGTAGGCGGGGGCTGGACACCGGGGAGCTGTTTTTT
CDR3: CATSSRRRGLDTGELFF

J: TRBJ2-7
V: TRBV4-1
size: few
D: .
DNA: TGCGCCAGCAGCCAAGTACAGTCCTACGAGCAGTACTTC
CDR3: CASSQVQSYEQYF

J: TRBJ1-1
V: TRBV5-1
size: many
D: .
DNA: TGCGCCAGCAGCTTAGAGGGCAGGAACACTGAAGCTTTCTTT
CDR3: CASSLEGRNTEAFF

J: TRBJ2-1
V: TRBV29-1
size: many
D: .
DNA: TGCAGCTTCCCCGCTCCGGGTGGATACAATGAGCAGTTCTTC
CDR3: CSFPAPGGYNEQFF

J: TRBJ2-4
V: TRBV6-1
size: many
D: TRBD2
DNA: TGTGCCAGCAGTGGACGGGGCGGGAGGGTAGCCAAAAACATTCAGTACTTC
CDR3: CASSGRGGRVAKNIQYF

J: TRBJ2-5
V: TRBV5-6
size: many
D: TRBD2
DNA: TGTGCCAGCAGCAATACGCGGGGGGGCGAGACCCAGTACTTC
CDR3: CASSNTRGGETQYF

J: TRBJ2-2
V: TRBV20-1
size: many
D: .
DNA: TGCAGTGCTAGGTCAATCCGAGACACCGGGGAGCTGTTTTTT
CDR3: CSARSIRDTGELFF

J: TRBJ2-2
V: TRBV4-3
size: .
D: .
DNA: TGCGCCAGCAGCCAAGAGATCGTATATTACACCGGGGAGCTGTTTTTT
CDR3: CASSQEIVYYTGELFF

J: TRBJ1-5
V: TRBV7-2
size: many
D: TRBD1
DNA: TGTGCCAGCAGCGGACAGGGCATTTCAAATCAGCCCCAGCATTTT
CDR3: CASSGQGISNQPQHF

J: TRBJ2-1
V: TRBV5-1
size: many
D: .
DNA: TGCGCCAGCAGCTTTCAATCTGGTGAGCAGTTCTTC
CDR3: CASSFQSGEQFF

J: TRBJ2-7
V: TRBV5-1
size: many
D: .
DNA: TGCGCCAGCAGCTTGGCTCTCAGCACCTACGAGCAGTACTTC
CDR3: CASSLALSTYEQYF

J: TRBJ2-2
V: TRBV28
size: few
D: TRBD1
DNA: TGTGCCAGCAGGATGACAGGGAGCAGAACCACCGGGGAGCTGTTTTTT
CDR3: CASRMTGSRTTGELFF

J: TRBJ2-5
V: TRBV7-2
size: .
D: .
DNA: TGTGCCAGCAGCGGGGGGTCTAGTCAAGAGACCCAGTACTTC
CDR3: CASSGGSSQETQYF

J: TRBJ2-7
V: TRBV20-1
size: many
D: TRBD1
DNA: TGCAGTGCTAGAGATCGAGGACAGGGCTCCTACGAGCAGTACTTC
CDR3: CSARDRGQGSYEQYF

J: TRBJ2-4
V: TRBV4-3
size: few
D: .
DNA: TGCGCCAGCAGCCAAGATCTTCAAGGTTTGCGGAACATTCAGTACTTC
CDR3: CASSQDLQGLRNIQYF

J: TRBJ2-3
V: TRBV7-9
size: many
D: .
DNA: TGTGCCAGCAGCTTTGTAGGCACAGATACGCAGTATTTT
CDR3: CASSFVGTDTQYF

J: TRBJ2-5
V: TRBV6-2/TRBV6-3
size: .
D: .
DNA: TGTGCCAGCAGTTACTCGGGGTACCAAGAGACCCAGTACTTC
CDR3: CASSYSGYQETQYF

J: TRBJ2-3
V: TRBV7-2
size: many
D: TRBD2
DNA: TGTGCCAGCAGCTTAAGACTAGCGGGGGCATCTACAGATACGCAGTATTTT
CDR3: CASSLRLAGASTDTQYF

J: TRBJ2-3
V: TRBV20-1
size: many
D: .
DNA: TGCAGTGCTACCAGGGTATACGGCACAGATACGCAGTATTTT
CDR3: CSATRVYGTDTQYF